The 20 T cell receptor beta chains in this list originate from one sample, sequenced in a study of identical twins. TCRdb re-derived calls from the 5' RACE reads in MiXCR, one entry per CDR3 protein. The table records 200,000 to 250,000 distinct CDR3 sequences, 7.5% of them present only once. The same sample was also studied in work on yellow fever vaccine responses in identical twins.

The sequencing sample was made of CD8+ T cells sorted from blood. These receptors were obtained from a woman aged 18-29 years in good health.

This clonotype was recorded many times. J is TRBJ2-3 and V is TRBV4-1; D is uncertain. Germline V CDR1 and CDR2: MGHRA, YSYEKL. The V gene lost 1 base and the J gene lost 5 bases, with 7 bases spanning the gap. The CDR3 runs to 13 residues. CDR3 residues: CASSQVVGDTQYF. For the CDR3, the DNA is TGCGCCAGCAGCCAAGTTGTCGGAGATACGCAGTATTTT.

This clonotype has ten or more counts. V and J are TRBV7-2 and TRBJ2-1; D call uncertain. CDR1 is SGHTA, CDR2 FQGNSA, per germline. The CDR3 has 11 residues. Trimming took off 1 base at V and 7 bases at J, with 2 bases between the two ends. CDR3 sequence: CASSLENEQFF. CDR3 DNA sequence: TGTGCCAGCAGCTTAGAAAATGAGCAGTTCTTC.

This clonotype was seen ten or more times. The chain links TRBV3-1 to TRBJ1-5; no definite D call. From germline, CDR1 is LGHDT and CDR2 YNNKEL (reference sequence). The V end lost 3 bases, the J end lost 7 bases, and 10 bases lay between the germline ends. The CDR3 covers 13 residues. The CDR3 spells CASSHAGGQPQHF. CDR3 in DNA: TGTGCCAGCAGCCATGCTGGTGGGCAGCCCCAGCATTTT.

V is TRBV12-3 or TRBV12-4 and J is TRBJ2-1; D could derive from TRBD1 or TRBD2 (5 bases each). The germline V and J ends were trimmed by 6 bases and 8 bases, with 14 bases remaining between them. The CDR3 sequence is 13 residues long. In DNA form, the CDR3 reads TGTGCCAGCAGCCCCGGGACCAACGATGAGCAGTTCTTC. This encodes CASSPGTNDEQFF.

The V gene is TRBV23-1, the J gene TRBJ2-7; 7 positions match TRBD1. TRBV23-1 falls under the ORF class, with uncertain function. The CDR3 contains 15 residues. Trimming at V came to 7 bases and at J to 7 bases, leaving 16 bases not matched to a gene. The CDR3 protein is CASKEQGTREQEQYV. For the CDR3, the DNA is TGCGCCAGCAAGGAACAGGGGACCCGGGAACAAGAGCAGTACGTC.

The chain carries TRBV5-1 and TRBJ2-3; 9 bases agree with TRBD2. CDR1 SGHRS and CDR2 YFSETQ come from the germline V gene. The CDR3 consists of 17 residues. Trimming cost V 4 bases and J 5 bases; bases outside gene matches: 14. The CDR3 here is CASSGPSGAAGGDTQYF. CDR3 sequence (DNA): TGCGCCAGCAGCGGTCCTAGCGGGGCAGCCGGGGGAGATACGCAGTATTTT.

This clonotype was seen more than once but under ten times. The chain joins TRBV6-5 to TRBJ2-1, with D unclear. Germline loops: CDR1 MNHEY, CDR2 SVGAGI. V was cut by 2 bases and J by 7 bases, with 9 bases left in between. The CDR3 length is 13 residues. CDR3 protein: CASSYTKGNEQFF. The CDR3 DNA is TGTGCCAGCAGTTACACCAAGGGTAATGAGCAGTTCTTC.

As to this clonotype: This could be a read error, since a much larger clone is one nucleotide away. The J gene is TRBJ2-3, the V gene TRBV12-3 or TRBV12-4; no clear D. The germline V and J ends were trimmed by 3 bases and 1 base, with 14 bases remaining between them. There are 16 residues in the CDR3. CDR3 residues: CASSFGLYGGTDTQYF. As DNA, the CDR3 is TGTGCCAGCAGTTTTGGGTTGTATGGGGGCACAGATACGCAGTATTTT.

This sequence joins TRBV2 and TRBJ2-2; TRBD2 is a possible D gene (6 bases). Germline CDR1 reads SNHLY; CDR2 reads FYNNEI. The V end lost 3 bases, the J end lost 0 bases, and 11 bases lay between the germline ends. This CDR3 spans 16 amino acids. CDR3 residues: CASSDLARTNTGELFF. The CDR3 bases are TGTGCCAGCAGTGACCTAGCGAGAACGAACACCGGGGAGCTGTTTTTT. The full variable domain, in which reference TRBV2 and TRBJ2-2 provide the parts outside the CDR3, is EPEVTQTPSHQVTQMGQEVILRCVPISNHLYFYWYRQILGQKVEFLVSFYNNEISEKSEIFDDQFSVERPDGSNFTLKIRSTKLEDSAMYFCASSDLARTNTGELFFGEGSRLTVL.

This clonotype was seen more than once but under ten times. The rearrangement uses TRBV9 and TRBJ2-7; D ambiguous. The germline V gene has CDR1 SGDLS and CDR2 YYNGEE. The CDR3 loop spans 13 amino acids. V gave up 3 bases and J gave up 3 bases, with 10 bases separating them. CDR3 sequence reads: CASSDPSSYEQYF. The CDR3, as DNA: TGTGCCAGCAGCGATCCATCGAGCTACGAGCAGTACTTC.

As DNA, the CDR3 is TGTGCCAGCAGCCAAGACAACGGCCTTGAGCAGTTCTTC. Translating it yields CASSQDNGLEQFF. The chain recombines TRBV3-1 with TRBJ2-1; no clear D. Deletions cut 0 bases from V and 9 bases from J, with 9 bases between. Germline CDR1 is LGHDT and CDR2 is YNNKEL (reference sequence). This CDR3 comprises 13 residues.

The CDR3 region is CASRADRGGSGANVLTF. The DNA for the CDR3 is TGTGCCAGCAGGGCTGACAGGGGCGGCTCTGGGGCCAACGTCCTGACTTTC. J is TRBJ2-6 and V is TRBV2; TRBD1 matches at 8 bases. The CDR3 runs to 17 residues. The germline V gene encodes CDR1 SNHLY and CDR2 FYNNEI. With V trimmed by 6 bases and J by 0 bases, 7 bases remained unmatched.

In its sample, this clonotype was seen many times. The chain is built from TRBV3-1 and TRBJ2-5, with 9 bases matching TRBD2. The CDR3 runs 19 residues. Germline V gene lookup returns CDR1 LGHDT and CDR2 YNNKEL (reference sequence). V was pared by 0 bases and J by 5 bases, with 16 bases of the junction left unmatched. CDR3 nucleotide sequence: TGTGCCAGCAGCCAAGAGCTAAAAGGCGTAGCGGGAGAAGATGAGACCCAGTACTTC. Translated, it gives CASSQELKGVAGEDETQYF.

The chain joins TRBV6-5 to TRBJ1-4; the D gene is possibly TRBD1 (6 bases). V lost 2 bases to trimming and J lost 8 bases, with 12 bases between them. The CDR3 loop spans 14 amino acids. Germline V CDR1 and CDR2: MNHEY, SVGAGI. For the CDR3, the DNA is TGTGCCAGCAGTTACGTTACAGGGCGCGAAAAACTGTTTTTT. It specifies CASSYVTGREKLFF.

This clonotype was detected ten times or more. The J gene is TRBJ2-1, the V gene TRBV9; tentatively, D is TRBD1 (6 bases). The CDR3 sequence is 15 residues long. Germline V gene sequence: CDR1 SGDLS, CDR2 YYNGEE. Trimming took off 0 bases at V and 2 bases at J, with 9 bases between the two ends. For the CDR3, the DNA is TGTGCCAGCAGCGTAGCTGGGGACACCTACAATGAGCAGTTCTTC. This gives the protein CASSVAGDTYNEQFF.

This clonotype was picked up many times. V and J are TRBV7-9 and TRBJ1-4; D is uncertain. Germline V gene lookup returns CDR1 SEHNR and CDR2 FQNEAQ (reference sequence). Trimming removed 1 base from V and 8 bases from J, with 14 bases in between. The CDR3 is 15 residues long. CDR3 nucleotide sequence: TGTGCCAGCAGCTTAGTTCAGAATGGTGGCGAAAAACTGTTTTTT. It codes for CASSLVQNGGEKLFF.

This clonotype appeared a few times. V usage is TRBV14 and J usage is TRBJ1-2, with no clear D. V gave up 3 bases and J gave up 5 bases, with 10 bases separating them. CDR3 length equals 13 residues. Germline assignment: CDR1 SGHDN and CDR2 FVKESK. The CDR3 sequence is CASSQGLGYGYTF. CDR3 DNA sequence: TGTGCCAGCAGCCAGGGCCTTGGATATGGCTACACCTTC.

The CDR3 reads CASSSPASGVYEQYV. The CDR3 DNA reads as TGTGCCAGCAGCTCGCCTGCTAGCGGGGTTTACGAGCAGTACGTC. V usage is TRBV7-6 and J usage is TRBJ2-7; 9 nucleotides line up with TRBD2. The germline V gene has CDR1 SGHVS and CDR2 FNYEAQ. The trim removed 4 bases at V and 4 bases at J, leaving 8 bases unmatched. The CDR3 length is 15 residues.

This clonotype was observed a few times. The rearrangement joins TRBV29-1 to TRBJ2-3; maybe TRBD1 (5 bases). The better agreement between TRBJ1-5 and the DNA end casts doubt on the J call. This CDR3 is built from 16 residues. Per the germline V gene, CDR1 is SQVTM and CDR2 is ANQGSEA. The CDR3 DNA follows: TGCAGCGTTGTTGGTCGGGCGGGGGGGAACACAGATACGCAGCATTTT. It specifies CSVVGRAGGNTDTQHF.

This clonotype was recorded many times. Given the absence of the conserved phenylalanine or tryptophan at the CDR3 end, a read error is likely. The limits of the CDR3 on the DNA are not certain, so only TCRdb's listed CDR3 is given. The V and J genes are TRBV7-8 and TRBJ2-1; the DNA was not used to check the table's D call, TRBD1. Germline lookup yields CDR1 SGHVS and CDR2 FQNEAQ. The CDR3 contains 16 residues when both ends are counted. The CDR3 reads CASSLDSSGRDGGGFI.